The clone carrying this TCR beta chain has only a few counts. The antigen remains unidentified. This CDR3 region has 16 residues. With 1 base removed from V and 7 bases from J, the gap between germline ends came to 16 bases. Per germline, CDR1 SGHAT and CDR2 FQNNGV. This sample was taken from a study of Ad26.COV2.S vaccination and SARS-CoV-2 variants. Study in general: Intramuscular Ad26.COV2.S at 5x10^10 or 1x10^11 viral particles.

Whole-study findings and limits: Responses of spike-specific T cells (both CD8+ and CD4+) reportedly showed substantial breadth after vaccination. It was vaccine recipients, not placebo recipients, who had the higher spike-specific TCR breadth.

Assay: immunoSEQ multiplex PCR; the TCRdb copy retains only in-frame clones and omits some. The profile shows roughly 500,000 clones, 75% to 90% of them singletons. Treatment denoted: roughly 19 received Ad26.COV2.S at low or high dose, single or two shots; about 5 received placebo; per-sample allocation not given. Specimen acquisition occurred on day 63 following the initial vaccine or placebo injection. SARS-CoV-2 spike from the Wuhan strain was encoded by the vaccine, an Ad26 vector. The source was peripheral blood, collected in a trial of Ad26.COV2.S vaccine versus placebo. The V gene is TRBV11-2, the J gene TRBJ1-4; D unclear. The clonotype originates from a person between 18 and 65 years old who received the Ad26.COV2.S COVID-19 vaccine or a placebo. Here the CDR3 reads CASSLGRATWGEKLFF. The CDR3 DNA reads TGTGCCAGCAGCTTAGGACGTGCTACCTGGGGTGAAAAACTGTTTTTT. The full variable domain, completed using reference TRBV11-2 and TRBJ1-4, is EAGVAQSPRYKIIEKRQSVAFWCNPISGHATLYWYQQILGQGPKLLIQFQNNGVVDDSQLPKDRFSAERLKGVDSTLKIQPAKLEDSAVYLCASSLGRATWGEKLFFGSGTQLSVL.